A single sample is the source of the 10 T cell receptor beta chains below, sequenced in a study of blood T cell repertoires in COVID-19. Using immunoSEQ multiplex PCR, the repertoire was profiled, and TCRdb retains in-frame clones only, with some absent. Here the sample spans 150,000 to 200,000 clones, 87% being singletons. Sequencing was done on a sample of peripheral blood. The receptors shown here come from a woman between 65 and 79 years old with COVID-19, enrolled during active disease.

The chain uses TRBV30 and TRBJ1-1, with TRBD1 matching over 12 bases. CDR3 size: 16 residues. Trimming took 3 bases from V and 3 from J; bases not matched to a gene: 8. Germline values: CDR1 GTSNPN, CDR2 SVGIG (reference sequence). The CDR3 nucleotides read TGTGCCTGGAGCCAAGGGGACAGGGGGCGGTACACTGAAGCTTTCTTT. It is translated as CAWSQGDRGRYTEAFF.

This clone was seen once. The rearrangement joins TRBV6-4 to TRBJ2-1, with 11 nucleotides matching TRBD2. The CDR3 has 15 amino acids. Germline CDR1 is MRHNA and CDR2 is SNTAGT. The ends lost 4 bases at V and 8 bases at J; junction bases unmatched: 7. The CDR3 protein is CASSVLAGGPHEQFF. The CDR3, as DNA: TGTGCCAGCAGTGTCTTAGCGGGAGGGCCCCATGAGCAGTTCTTC.

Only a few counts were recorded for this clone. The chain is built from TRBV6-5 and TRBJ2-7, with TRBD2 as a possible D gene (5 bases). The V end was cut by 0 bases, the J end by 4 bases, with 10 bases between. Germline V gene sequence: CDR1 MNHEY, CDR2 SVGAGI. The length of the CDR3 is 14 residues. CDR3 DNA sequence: TGTGCCAGCAGTTACTCCCGGGAAGGGTACGAGCAGTACTTC. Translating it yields CASSYSREGYEQYF.

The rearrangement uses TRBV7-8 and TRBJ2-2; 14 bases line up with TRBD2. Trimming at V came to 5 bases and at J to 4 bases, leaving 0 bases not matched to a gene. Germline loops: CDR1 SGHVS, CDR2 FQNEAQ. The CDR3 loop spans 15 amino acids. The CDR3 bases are TGTGCCAGCAGCGGGACTAGCGGGAGCACCGGGGAGCTGTTTTTT. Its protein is CASSGTSGSTGELFF. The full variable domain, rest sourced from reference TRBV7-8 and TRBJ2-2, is GAGVSQSPRYKVAKRGQDVALRCDPISGHVSLFWYQQALGQGPEFLTYFQNEAQLDKSGLPSDRFFAERPEGSVSTLKIQRTQQEDSAVYLCASSGTSGSTGELFFGEGSRLTVL.

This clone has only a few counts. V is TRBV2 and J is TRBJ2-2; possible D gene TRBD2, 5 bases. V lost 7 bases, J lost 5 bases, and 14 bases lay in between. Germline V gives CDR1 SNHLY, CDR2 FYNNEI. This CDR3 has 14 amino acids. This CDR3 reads CASMGGLGTGELFF. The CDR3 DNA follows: TGTGCCAGCATGGGCGGGCTGGGAACCGGGGAGCTGTTTTTT.

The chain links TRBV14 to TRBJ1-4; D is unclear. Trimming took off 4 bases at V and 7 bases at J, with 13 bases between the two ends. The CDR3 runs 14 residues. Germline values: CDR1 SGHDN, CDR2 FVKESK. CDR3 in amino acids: CASSPRRGFEKLFF. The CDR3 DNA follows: TGTGCCAGCAGCCCGCGGAGAGGGTTTGAAAAACTGTTTTTT.

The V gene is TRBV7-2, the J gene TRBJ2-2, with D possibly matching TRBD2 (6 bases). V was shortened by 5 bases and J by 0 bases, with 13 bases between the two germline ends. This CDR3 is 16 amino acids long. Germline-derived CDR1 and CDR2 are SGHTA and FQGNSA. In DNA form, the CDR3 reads TGTGCCAGCAGCCCCAGGGCGGGATCGAACACCGGGGAGCTGTTTTTT. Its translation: CASSPRAGSNTGELFF.

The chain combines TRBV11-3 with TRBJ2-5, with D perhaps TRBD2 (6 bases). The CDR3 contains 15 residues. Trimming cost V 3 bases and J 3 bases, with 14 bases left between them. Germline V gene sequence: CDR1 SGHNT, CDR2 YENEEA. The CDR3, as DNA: TGTGCCAGCAGCTTCTCGCGGGGTCCAGAAGAGACCCAGTACTTC. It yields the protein CASSFSRGPEETQYF.

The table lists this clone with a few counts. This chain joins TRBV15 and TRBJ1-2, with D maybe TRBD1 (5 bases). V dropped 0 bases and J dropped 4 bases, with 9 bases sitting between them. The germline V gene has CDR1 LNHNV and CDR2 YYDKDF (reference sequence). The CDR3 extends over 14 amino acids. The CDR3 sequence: CATSRDRGGYGYTF. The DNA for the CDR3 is TGTGCCACCAGCAGAGATCGGGGGGGCTATGGCTACACCTTC.

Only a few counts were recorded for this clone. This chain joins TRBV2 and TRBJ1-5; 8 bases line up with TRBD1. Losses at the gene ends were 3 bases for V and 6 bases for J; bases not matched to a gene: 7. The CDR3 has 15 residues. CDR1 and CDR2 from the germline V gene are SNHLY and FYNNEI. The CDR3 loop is CASSDTTGASQPQHF. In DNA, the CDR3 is TGTGCCAGCAGTGATACGACAGGGGCGAGTCAGCCCCAGCATTTT.